This passage covers 27 T cell receptor beta chains from one sample sequenced in a study of blood T cell repertoires in COVID-19. Method: immunoSEQ multiplex PCR; TCRdb's copy keeps in-frame clones and lacks some. The sample yields fewer than 200,000 clones, around nine tenths seen once. Input material: peripheral blood. These receptors all come from a man between 60 and 75 years old with active or convalescent COVID-19.

The V and J genes are TRBV5-1 and TRBJ2-5; weak D call: TRBD1 (6 bases). CDR1 and CDR2 (germline): SGHRS, YFSETQ. V lost 0 bases and J lost 4, with 10 bases in between. The CDR3 contains 14 residues. The chain's CDR3 is CASSLGRGLETQYF. CDR3 DNA: TGCGCCAGCAGCTTGGGCAGGGGATTAGAGACCCAGTACTTC.

The gene calls are TRBV2 and TRBJ1-1, with no clear D. The CDR3 length is 13 residues. With 3 bases removed from V and 3 bases from J, the gap between germline ends came to 8 bases. CDR1 is SNHLY and CDR2 is FYNNEI in the germline V gene. The CDR3 DNA follows: TGTGCCAGCAGTGATTCGGGTTACACTGAAGCTTTCTTT. Residues: CASSDSGYTEAFF.

The V call is TRBV24-1, the J call TRBJ1-2; D is unclear. V was cut by 3 bases and J by 7 bases, with 20 bases left in between. CDR1 is KGHDR and CDR2 is SFDVKD in the germline V gene. This CDR3 has 16 amino acids. The chain's CDR3 is CATSDPARSPGGGYTF. CDR3 bases: TGTGCCACCAGTGATCCAGCTAGATCCCCCGGAGGTGGCTACACCTTC.

This clone was found a few times. The chain links TRBV6-4 to TRBJ1-1, with 7 bases fitting TRBD1. Germline-derived CDR1 and CDR2 are MRHNA and SNTAGT. This CDR3 has 13 residues. Unmatched junction bases numbered 2, after V lost 3 bases and J lost 4 bases. The CDR3 nucleotides are TGTGCCAGCAGTGAAAGGACAGGCACTGAAGCTTTCTTT. Its protein is CASSERTGTEAFF.

The chain is built from TRBV4-1 and TRBJ2-7; 9 bases agree with TRBD1. Looked up from germline, CDR1 is MGHRA and CDR2 is YSYEKL. The ends lost 5 bases at V and 0 bases at J; junction bases unmatched: 5. This CDR3 spans 15 amino acids. The CDR3 DNA reads TGCGCCAGCAGCTATCCGACAGGGGGCTCCTACGAGCAGTACTTC. Its protein product is CASSYPTGGSYEQYF.

J is TRBJ1-3 and V is TRBV7-9, with 10 positions matching TRBD1. Germline-derived CDR1 and CDR2 are SEHNR and FQNEAQ (reference sequence). The CDR3 consists of 16 residues. Unmatched junction bases numbered 4, after V lost 5 bases and J lost 0 bases. CDR3 in DNA: TGTGCCAGCAGCCCAGGACAGGGGGACTCTGGAAACACCATATATTTT. Translated: CASSPGQGDSGNTIYF.

The chain employs TRBV2 and TRBJ2-3, with 7 bases matching TRBD1. With V trimmed by 4 bases and J by 2 bases, 6 bases remained unmatched. The germline CDR1 and CDR2 sequences are SNHLY and FYNNEI. CDR3 length: 15 amino acids. The CDR3 region is CASSGGQAYTDTQYF. The CDR3 bases are TGTGCCAGCAGTGGCGGACAGGCCTACACAGATACGCAGTATTTT.

About this clone itself: The sample carries other DNA sequences with the same CDR3. The chain combines TRBV5-1 with TRBJ2-5; weak D call: TRBD1 (6 bases). Germline V gene data show CDR1 as SGHRS and CDR2 as YFSETQ. With 4 bases removed from V and 2 bases from J, the gap between germline ends came to 12 bases. CDR3 length: 14 residues. This CDR3 is CASSAGTSQETQYF. CDR3 bases: TGCGCCAGCAGCGCCGGGACATCTCAAGAGACCCAGTACTTC.

This clone has just a few counts. The chain couples TRBV28 to TRBJ1-2, with no clear D. CDR1 and CDR2 from the germline V gene are MDHEN and SYDVKM. This CDR3 has 12 residues. Trimming removed 3 bases from V and 2 bases from J, with 4 bases in between. CDR3 region: CASSFRNYGYTF. In DNA, the CDR3 is TGTGCCAGCAGTTTCAGGAACTATGGCTACACCTTC.

The J gene is TRBJ1-2, the V gene TRBV3-1 (or the pseudogene TRBV3-2), with D possibly matching TRBD1 (6 bases). This CDR3 has 14 residues. Germline CDR1 and CDR2: LGHDT and YNNKEL (reference sequence). V lost 2 bases and J 3 bases, leaving 10 bases between the germline ends. The CDR3 spells CASSQQGKDYGYTF. The CDR3 coding sequence is TGTGCCAGCAGCCAACAGGGGAAAGACTATGGCTACACCTTC.

The chain uses TRBV15 and TRBJ1-2; the match to TRBD1 covers 12 bases. CDR3 length: 15 residues. Germline CDR1 LNHNV, CDR2 YYDKDF (reference sequence). With 3 bases clipped from V and 6 bases from J, the junction kept 5 bases outside the gene matches. The CDR3 region is CATSRLGTGGDGYTF. Written as DNA, the CDR3 is TGTGCCACCAGCAGGTTAGGGACAGGGGGCGATGGCTACACCTTC.

The V gene is TRBV5-5, the J gene TRBJ2-7, with a tentative D call TRBD1 (6 bases). The CDR3 runs to 15 residues. Trimming stripped 5 bases from V and 3 bases from J, with 18 bases between. Per the germline V gene, CDR1 is SGHKS and CDR2 is YYEKEE (reference sequence). CDR3 bases: TGTGCCAGCAGAATGGGGCTGCAGGGGCACTACGAGCAGTACTTC. As protein: CASRMGLQGHYEQYF. The whole variable domain, filled in from reference TRBV5-5 and TRBJ2-7, reads DAGVTQSPTHLIKTRGQQVTLRCSPISGHKSVSWYQQVLGQGPQFIFQYYEKEERGRGNFPDRFSARQFPNYSSELNVNALLLGDSALYLCASRMGLQGHYEQYFGPGTRLTVT.

This clone has ten or more counts. CDR3 sequence: CASSQSNYGYTF. The CDR3 nucleotides read TGTGCCAGCAGCCAATCTAACTATGGCTACACCTTC. The chain recombines TRBV12-3 or TRBV12-4 with TRBJ1-2, with D hard to call. The CDR3 is made up of 12 amino acids. V was pared by 6 bases and J by 0 bases, with 5 bases between.

The rearrangement joins TRBV6-5 to TRBJ2-7; D might be TRBD1 (6 bases). Looked up from germline, CDR1 is MNHEY and CDR2 is SVGAGI. The CDR3 covers 13 residues. The V and J ends lost 9 bases and 0 bases respectively, with 12 bases between them. DNA for the CDR3: TGTGCCAGTTGGGGACACTTCTCCTACGAGCAGTACTTC. This codes for CASWGHFSYEQYF.

J is TRBJ2-3 and V is TRBV11-3, with D unclear. V dropped 5 bases and J dropped 5 bases, with 11 bases sitting between them. The CDR3 has 13 residues. CDR1 and CDR2 from the germline V gene are SGHNT and YENEEA. The CDR3 DNA is TGTGCCAGCAGCCCAAATAGTCTAGATACGCAGTATTTT. It translates to CASSPNSLDTQYF.

This chain joins TRBV5-1 and TRBJ2-2, with a possible D match to TRBD2 (6 bases). The V and J ends lost 3 bases and 5 bases respectively, with 17 bases between them. CDR3 size: 16 residues. Per germline, CDR1 SGHRS and CDR2 YFSETQ. The DNA for the CDR3 is TGCGCCAGCAGCTCCCCCCCGGGGGAGACGACCGGGGAGCTGTTTTTT. This translates into CASSSPPGETTGELFF.

The chain combines TRBV3-1 (or the pseudogene TRBV3-2) with TRBJ2-5; 7 bases agree with TRBD2. This CDR3 spans 16 amino acids. V shed 4 bases and J 5 bases; nucleotides not matched to a gene: 13. Germline CDR1 and CDR2: LGHDT and YNNKEL (reference sequence). The CDR3 DNA is TGTGCCAGCAGCCGACGACTAGCTTCCGGAGGGGAGACCCAGTACTTC. This translates into CASSRRLASGGETQYF.

This clone turned up a few times. The chain carries TRBV24-1 and TRBJ1-5; D gene uncertain. V was pared by 3 bases and J by 5 bases, with 4 bases between. The CDR3 spans 12 residues. Germline values: CDR1 KGHDR, CDR2 SFDVKD. The CDR3 region has the DNA TGTGCCACCAGTGATGAGGATCAGCCCCAGCATTTT. Its translation is CATSDEDQPQHF.

This chain joins TRBV7-9 and TRBJ1-6; D perhaps matches TRBD1 (6 bases). V dropped 8 bases and J dropped 1 base, with 12 bases sitting between them. The CDR3 totals 15 residues. Germline CDR1 and CDR2: SEHNR and FQNEAQ (reference sequence). The CDR3 region is CASEAGASYNSPLHF. The CDR3 DNA is TGTGCCAGCGAGGCGGGGGCTTCCTATAATTCACCCCTCCACTTT.

The chain has TRBV20-1 and TRBJ1-5, with TRBD1 matching 7 bases. CDR3 length: 13 residues. The J segment lost 4 bases and the V segment lost 3 bases, leaving 3 bases of the junction unmatched. The germline CDR1 and CDR2 sequences are DFQATT and SNEGSKA (reference sequence). CDR3 bases: TGCAGTGCTAGTCGGACAGGTAATCAGCCCCAGCATTTT. Amino acid sequence: CSASRTGNQPQHF.

The chain is built from TRBV3-1 (or the pseudogene TRBV3-2) and TRBJ1-2; D gene ambiguous. CDR3 size: 13 residues. In germline, CDR1 is LGHDT, CDR2 YNNKEL (reference sequence). V gave up 0 bases and J gave up 14 bases, with 16 bases separating them. CDR3: CASSQDWLLGKTF. The CDR3 bases are TGTGCCAGCAGCCAAGATTGGCTCCTCGGGAAGACCTTC.

This sequence joins TRBV11-2 and TRBJ1-2; 7 nucleotides match TRBD1. The CDR3 totals 15 residues. Germline CDR1 and CDR2: SGHAT and FQNNGV. Trimming took 1 base from V and 1 from J; bases not matched to a gene: 3. Here the CDR3 reads CASSLGAGGNYGYTF. The CDR3 DNA reads as TGTGCCAGCAGCTTAGGGGCAGGGGGTAACTATGGCTACACCTTC.

J is TRBJ1-4 and V is TRBV5-6, with D possibly matching TRBD1 (5 bases). Germline-derived CDR1 and CDR2 are SGHDT and YYEEEE. V was trimmed by 3 bases and J by 5 bases, leaving 14 bases between them. The length of the CDR3 is 15 residues. The CDR3 nucleotides are TGTGCCAGCAGCTCCCAGGGTCAAAGGAATGAAAAACTGTTTTTT. This encodes CASSSQGQRNEKLFF.

This chain's CDR3 is CASSPALGQGGSNTEAFF. In nucleotides, the CDR3 is TGTGCCAGCAGCCCCGCCCTGGGTCAGGGCGGCTCGAACACTGAAGCTTTCTTT. This chain connects TRBV9 to TRBJ1-1; tentative D call: TRBD1 (5 bases). Trimming left V 4 bases short and J 1 base short, with 23 bases between. This CDR3 has 18 residues. Per germline, CDR1 SGDLS and CDR2 YYNGEE.

This clone occurred once. This chain connects TRBV27 to TRBJ2-3; TRBD1 agrees at 8 bases. J lost 2 bases, V lost 5 bases, and 9 bases had no gene match. The CDR3 extends over 16 amino acids. Germline CDR1 is MNHEY and CDR2 is SMNVEV (reference sequence). The CDR3: CASSRRDRQLTDTQYF. CDR3 bases: TGTGCCAGCAGTCGTAGGGACAGGCAACTCACAGATACGCAGTATTTT.

This chain connects TRBV9 to TRBJ1-6; the D gene is possibly TRBD1 (5 bases). V shed 3 bases and J shed 0 bases, with 10 bases lying between them. Germline CDR1 SGDLS, CDR2 YYNGEE. The length of the CDR3 is 16 residues. The CDR3 reads CASSERQSSYNSPLHF. In DNA, the CDR3 is TGTGCCAGCAGCGAACGACAGAGCTCCTATAATTCACCCCTCCACTTT.

This chain links TRBV5-1 with TRBJ2-4, with 10 bases identical to TRBD1. V lost 4 bases to trimming and J lost 1 base; unmatched junction nucleotides: 8. The CDR3 covers 17 residues. In germline, CDR1 is SGHRS, CDR2 YFSETQ. The CDR3 protein is CASSRNPGQGAKNIQYF. CDR3 nucleotides: TGCGCCAGCAGCCGGAATCCGGGACAGGGGGCCAAAAACATTCAGTACTTC.